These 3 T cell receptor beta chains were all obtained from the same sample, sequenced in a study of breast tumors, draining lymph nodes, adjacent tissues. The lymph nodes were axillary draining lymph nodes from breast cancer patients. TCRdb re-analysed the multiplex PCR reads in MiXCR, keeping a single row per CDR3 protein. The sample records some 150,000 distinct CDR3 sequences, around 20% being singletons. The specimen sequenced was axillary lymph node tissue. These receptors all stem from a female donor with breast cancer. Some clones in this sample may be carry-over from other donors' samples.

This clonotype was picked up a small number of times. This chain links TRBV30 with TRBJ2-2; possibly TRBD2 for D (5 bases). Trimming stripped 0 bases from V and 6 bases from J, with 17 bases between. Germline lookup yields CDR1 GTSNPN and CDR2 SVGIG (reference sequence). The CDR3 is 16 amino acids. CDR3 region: CAWSVTPPGGPGELFF. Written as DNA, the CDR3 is TGTGCCTGGAGTGTCACCCCCCCTGGCGGGCCCGGGGAGCTGTTTTTT.

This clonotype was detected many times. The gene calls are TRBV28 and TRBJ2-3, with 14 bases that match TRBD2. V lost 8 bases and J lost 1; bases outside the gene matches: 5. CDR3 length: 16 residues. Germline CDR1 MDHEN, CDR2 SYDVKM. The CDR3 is CASLTSGRVGTDTQYF. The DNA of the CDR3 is TGTGCCAGCCTGACTAGCGGGAGGGTTGGCACAGATACGCAGTATTTT.

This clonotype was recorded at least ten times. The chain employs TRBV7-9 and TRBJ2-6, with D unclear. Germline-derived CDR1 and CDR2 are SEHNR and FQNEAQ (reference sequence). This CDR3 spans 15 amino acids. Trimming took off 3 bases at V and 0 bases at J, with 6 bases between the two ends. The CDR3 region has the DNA TGTGCCAGCAGCTTCTGGGTCTCTGGGGCCAACGTCCTGACTTTC. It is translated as CASSFWVSGANVLTF.